This T cell receptor beta chain was sequenced in a study of human T cells and chemical hapten exposure. MiXCR, applied by TCRdb to the RACE reads, yields one record per CDR3 protein. The repertoire has approximately 85,000 distinct CDR3 sequences, 9.5% to 13% of them found once; the top ten carry 2% to 3%. The germline V and J ends were trimmed by 1 base and 7 bases, with 5 bases remaining between them. The CDR3 is 13 amino acids. Germline CDR1 and CDR2: LGHDT and YNNKEL (reference sequence). This clonotype came up many times. Noted time point: patch test 2, 6 weeks after DPC sensitization. Specified treatment: therapeutic diphenylcyclopropenone sensitization with weekly scalp DPC. Before extraction, the whole blood was not fractionated, and total RNA was taken from it.

This clonotype originated in a woman in her twenties or thirties with alopecia areata. Some clones in this sample may be carry-over from other donors' samples. The rearrangement joins TRBV3-1 to TRBJ1-6; TRBD1 might be the D (5 bases). The sequencing here drew on whole blood, taken in connection with sensitization to the hapten diphenylcyclopropenone (DPC). CDR3: CASSQGGNSPLHF. In DNA form, the CDR3 reads TGTGCCAGCAGCCAAGGGGGGAATTCACCCCTCCACTTT.